The entry that follows covers one T cell receptor (beta chain) sequence. The trim removed 5 bases at V and 5 bases at J, leaving 7 bases unmatched. Germline CDR1 and CDR2: LGHDT and YNNKEL (reference sequence). The CDR3 covers 15 residues. Clones were read by immunoSEQ multiplex PCR, and TCRdb kept only the in-frame ones, dropping some. The table has some 500,000 clones, around 90% seen once. The data belong to a study of blood T cell repertoires in COVID-19. Looking at the study overall: Italy, Spain and the United States were the sources of the convalescent and acute COVID-19 samples.

The rearrangement uses TRBV3-1 (or the pseudogene TRBV3-2) and TRBJ2-7, with 12 bases aligning to TRBD1. This sequence was found in a woman between 50 and 59 years old with COVID-19, enrolled during active disease. What was sequenced was peripheral blood. The CDR3 region is CASSYPGQGAHEQYF. DNA of the CDR3: TGTGCCAGCAGCTACCCGGGACAGGGGGCCCACGAGCAGTACTTC.